This TCR beta chain was sequenced for a study of identical twins. Overall study results and limits: Low generation probability was overrepresented in out-of-frame alpha sequences shared by twins.

TCRdb ran MiXCR on the 5' RACE reads and lists one entry per CDR3 protein. The profile shows hundreds of thousands of distinct CDR3 sequences, roughly 26% of them singletons. V lost 2 bases, J lost 5 bases, and 14 bases lay in between. The V gene's germline CDR1 is SGHRS and CDR2 YFSETQ. This CDR3 comprises 14 residues. This clonotype appeared a few times. Antigen: not known. The same sample was also used in a study of T cells expressing NK-cell markers. That study reports: The leading position in the CD3+CD56-NKG2C+ fraction of a handful of donors also went to these clonotypes. Evidence did not settle whether expanded NKG2C+ T cell clones targeted HCMV.

This chain connects TRBV5-1 to TRBJ2-7, with TRBD1 as a possible D gene (6 bases). This TCR came from a woman under 30 in good health. The sequencing input was CD4+ T cells sorted from blood. CDR3 nucleotide sequence: TGCGCCAGCAGCTTCGGGGACACCACCGACGAGCAGTACTTC. Its translation: CASSFGDTTDEQYF.